Shown below are 4 T cell receptor beta chains from a single sample sequenced in a study of blood T cells in healthy people across ages. A J-beta primer mix and a sample-barcoded 5' primer were used in a second PCR of roughly 6 to 11 cycles. TCRdb recomputed calls from the 5' RACE reads with MiXCR, one row per CDR3 protein. Among some 730,000 distinct CDR3 sequences listed, about a fifth were seen once. The material sequenced was blood. The receptors were gathered from a man aged 70 or older in good health.

The chain links TRBV7-2 to TRBJ1-1, with TRBD1 as a possible D gene (6 bases). The CDR3 sequence is 15 residues long. The ends were cut back, 8 bases at V and 1 base at J, with 17 bases in the middle. Germline V CDR1 and CDR2: SGHTA, FQGNSA. Written as DNA, the CDR3 is TGTGCCAGCCGCCCAGGACAGTCAAGGAACACTGAAGCTTTCTTT. This encodes CASRPGQSRNTEAFF.

This clonotype was detected many times. V is TRBV11-2 and J is TRBJ2-7; weak D call: TRBD2 (5 bases). The CDR3 runs to 13 residues. Trimming stripped 7 bases from V and 4 bases from J, with 14 bases between. Looked up from germline, CDR1 is SGHAT and CDR2 is FQNNGV. The CDR3 nucleotides read TGTGCCAGCACCCTAAGCGGTTCTTACGAGCAGTACTTC. This translates into CASTLSGSYEQYF.

The table lists this clonotype with many counts. The V gene is TRBV7-9, the J gene TRBJ2-5, with a possible D match to TRBD2 (6 bases). The germline gives CDR1 SEHNR, CDR2 FQNEAQ (reference sequence). The CDR3 has 14 residues. Trimming shortened V by 5 bases and J by 10 bases, and 20 bases separated the two germline ends. This CDR3 is CASSRGEALRFQYF. Here the CDR3 DNA reads TGTGCCAGCAGCCGCGGGGAGGCTTTGAGGTTCCAGTACTTC.

In this sample, this clonotype turned up a few times. The J gene is TRBJ1-2, the V gene TRBV13; 7 bases agree with TRBD1. Per germline, CDR1 PRHDT and CDR2 FYEKMQ (reference sequence). The CDR3 has 13 amino acids. V gave up 7 bases and J gave up 11 bases; unmatched junction bases: 13. The CDR3 loop is CASMRQGISQYTF. For the CDR3, the DNA is TGTGCCAGCATGCGACAGGGAATCTCCCAGTACACCTTC.